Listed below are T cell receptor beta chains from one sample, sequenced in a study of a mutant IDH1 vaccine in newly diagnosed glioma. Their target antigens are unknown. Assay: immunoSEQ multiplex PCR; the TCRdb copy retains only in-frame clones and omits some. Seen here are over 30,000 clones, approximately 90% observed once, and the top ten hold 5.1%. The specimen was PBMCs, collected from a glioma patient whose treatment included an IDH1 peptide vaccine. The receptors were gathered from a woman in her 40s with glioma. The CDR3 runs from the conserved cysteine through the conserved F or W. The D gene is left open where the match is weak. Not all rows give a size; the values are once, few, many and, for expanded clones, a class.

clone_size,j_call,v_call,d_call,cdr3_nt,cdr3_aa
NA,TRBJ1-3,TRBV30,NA,TGTGCCTGGAGTAAAGGGAACTCTGGAAACACCATATATTTT,CAWSKGNSGNTIYF
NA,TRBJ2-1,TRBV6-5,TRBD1,TGTGCCAGCAGTCAAGACAGGGGAATCTTAAATGAGCAGTTCTTC,CASSQDRGILNEQFF
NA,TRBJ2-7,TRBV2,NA,TGTGCCAGCCAAAGCTCCTACGAGCAGTACTTC,CASQSSYEQYF
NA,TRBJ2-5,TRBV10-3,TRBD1,TGTGCCATCAGTGAGGGACAGGGTACCCAAGAGACCCAGTACTTC,CAISEGQGTQETQYF
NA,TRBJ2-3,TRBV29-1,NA,TGCAGCGGCGGAAGCACAGATACGCAGTATTTT,CSGGSTDTQYF
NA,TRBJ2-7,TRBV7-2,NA,TGTGCCAGCAGCTTAGGGAGGGATGTCTCCGAGCAGTACTTC,CASSLGRDVSEQYF
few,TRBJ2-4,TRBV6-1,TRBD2,TGTGCCAGCGAAGCCGGGACTAGCGGGGTGATTCAGTACTTC,CASEAGTSGVIQYF
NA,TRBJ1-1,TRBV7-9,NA,TGTGCCAGCAGCGTCACCCTCGGGACAAAGAACACTGAAGCTTTCTTT,CASSVTLGTKNTEAFF
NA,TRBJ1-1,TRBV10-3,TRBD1,TGTGCCATCAGTGAAAAACAGGGGATGAACACTGAAGCTTTCTTT,CAISEKQGMNTEAFF
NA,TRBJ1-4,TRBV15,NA,TGTGCCACCACACGGGACATCTGGGCAACTAATGAAAAACTGTTTTTT,CATTRDIWATNEKLFF
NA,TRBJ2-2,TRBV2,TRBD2,TGTGCCAGCAGTGAGGTTAGCGGGAGGGCGAACACCGGGGAGCTGTTTTTT,CASSEVSGRANTGELFF
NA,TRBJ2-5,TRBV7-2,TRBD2,TGTGCCAGCAGCTTCGGGGGGGCCTATGGGACCCAGTACTTC,CASSFGGAYGTQYF
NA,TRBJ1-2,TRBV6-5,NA,TGTGCCAGCAGTTACACCTTCGGGGTAGGCCCCTATGGCTACACCTTC,CASSYTFGVGPYGYTF
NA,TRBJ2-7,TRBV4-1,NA,TGCGCCAGCAGCCAAGACCCCAGATACGAGCAGTACTTC,CASSQDPRYEQYF
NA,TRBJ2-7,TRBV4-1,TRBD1,TGCGCCAGCAGCCATGGACTCGGGACAGGGGTTCCCTACGAGCAGTACTTC,CASSHGLGTGVPYEQYF
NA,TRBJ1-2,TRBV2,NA,TGTGCCAGCAGTGAATCCCACTGGCAGGGCTACACCTTC,CASSESHWQGYTF
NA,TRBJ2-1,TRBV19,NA,TGTGCCAGTAGTATGACTTTTAGGGACGGTACCTACAATGAGCAGTTCTTC,CASSMTFRDGTYNEQFF